This T cell receptor beta chain was obtained from a study of CD8 T cells in ankylosing spondylitis. Trimming left V 4 bases short and J 4 bases short, with 14 bases between. Per germline, CDR1 SGHDT and CDR2 YYEEEE. The CDR3 totals 14 residues. TCRdb re-called the 5' RACE reads through MiXCR, storing one row per CDR3 protein. The sample holds 150,000 to 200,000 distinct CDR3 sequences, 9.8% seen once. The TCR was taken from a female donor with ankylosing spondylitis or in good health (not recorded which). The specimen sequenced was blood, either unsorted or a sorted T cell fraction (not recorded which). The J gene is TRBJ1-2, the V gene TRBV5-6; D unclear. Written as DNA, the CDR3 is TGTGCCAGCAGCCAAACCTTCGGGGTCTATGGCTACACCTTC. Protein: CASSQTFGVYGYTF. The whole variable domain, filled in from reference TRBV5-6 and TRBJ1-2, reads DAGVTQSPTHLIKTRGQQVTLRCSPKSGHDTVSWYQQALGQGPQFIFQYYEEEERQRGNFPDRFSGHQFPNYSSELNVNALLLGDSALYLCASSQTFGVYGYTFGSGTRLTVV.